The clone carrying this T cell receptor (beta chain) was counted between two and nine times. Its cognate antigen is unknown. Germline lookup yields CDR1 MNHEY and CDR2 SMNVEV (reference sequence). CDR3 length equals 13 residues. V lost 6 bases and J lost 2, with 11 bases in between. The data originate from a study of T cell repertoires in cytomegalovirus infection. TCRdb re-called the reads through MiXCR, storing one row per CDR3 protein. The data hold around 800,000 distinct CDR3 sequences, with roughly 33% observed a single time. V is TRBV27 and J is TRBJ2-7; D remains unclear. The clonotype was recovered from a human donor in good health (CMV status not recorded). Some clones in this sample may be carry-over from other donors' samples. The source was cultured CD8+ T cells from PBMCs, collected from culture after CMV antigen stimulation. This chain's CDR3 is CASRTGFTYEQYF. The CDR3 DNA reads TGTGCCAGCAGAACCGGGTTCACCTACGAGCAGTACTTC.